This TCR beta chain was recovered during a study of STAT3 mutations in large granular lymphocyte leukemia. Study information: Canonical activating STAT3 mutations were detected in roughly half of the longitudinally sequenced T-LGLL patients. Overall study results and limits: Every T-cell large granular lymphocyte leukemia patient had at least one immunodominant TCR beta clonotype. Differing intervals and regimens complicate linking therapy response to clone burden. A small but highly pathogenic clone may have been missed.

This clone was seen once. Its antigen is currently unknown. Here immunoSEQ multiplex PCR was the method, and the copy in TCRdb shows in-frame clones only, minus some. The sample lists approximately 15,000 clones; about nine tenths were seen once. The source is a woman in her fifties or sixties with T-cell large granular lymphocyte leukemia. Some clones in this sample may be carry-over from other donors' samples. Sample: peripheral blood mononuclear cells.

The CDR3 is CASSRLADDSGANVLTF. In DNA, the CDR3 is TGTGCCAGCAGTCGACTAGCGGACGACTCTGGGGCCAACGTCCTGACTTTC. This chain uses TRBV27 with TRBJ2-6; TRBD2 agrees at 9 bases. The CDR3 covers 17 residues. V was clipped by 5 bases and J by 0 bases; unmatched bases: 5. Germline-derived CDR1 and CDR2 are MNHEY and SMNVEV (reference sequence).